This TCR beta chain comes out of a study of T cell responses to AZD1222 COVID-19 vaccine. The CDR3 runs 15 residues. Germline values: CDR1 KGHSH, CDR2 LQKENI. The ends were cut back, 5 bases at V and 3 bases at J, with 17 bases in the middle. This clone was observed once. TCRdb keeps only in-frame clones here, not all; method: immunoSEQ multiplex PCR. This sample has under 90,000 clones; approximately 83% occur once, and the top ten carry under 1.5%. The chain uses TRBV18 and TRBJ2-7; D not resolved. The TCR originated in an adult who received the AZD1222 COVID-19 vaccine. The starting material was peripheral blood, obtained 28 days after the second AZD1222 dose. For the CDR3, the DNA is TGTGCCAGCTCAGAGACAAGAGTTACCAACTACGAGCAGTACTTC. As protein: CASSETRVTNYEQYF.